The 25 T cell receptor beta chains in this list originate from one sample, sequenced in a study of blood T cell repertoires in COVID-19. TCRdb's copy holds only in-frame clones and misses some; the assay was immunoSEQ multiplex PCR. The sample includes 200,000 to 250,000 clones, around 84% of them seen just once. The material sequenced was peripheral blood. All receptors derive from a man aged 50 to 60 with active or convalescent COVID-19.

This clone has just one count. The V and J genes are TRBV11-3 and TRBJ2-3; 7 bases agree with TRBD1. The V and J ends lost 6 bases and 4 bases, in that order; junction bases with no gene match: 10. There are 15 residues in the CDR3. Germline loops: CDR1 SGHNT, CDR2 YENEEA. CDR3 sequence (DNA): TGTGCCAGCAGTAGAGGGGGCTCAGGGTCAGATACGCAGTATTTT. Its translation: CASSRGGSGSDTQYF.

This chain joins TRBV4-1 and TRBJ2-7; D possibly corresponds to TRBD1 (5 bases). The V end lost 2 bases, the J end lost 4 bases, and 9 bases lay between the germline ends. The CDR3 is 13 amino acids. Per the germline V gene, CDR1 is MGHRA and CDR2 is YSYEKL. CDR3 DNA sequence: TGCGCCAGCAGCCAAAGGTCAGGGTACGAGCAGTACTTC. As protein: CASSQRSGYEQYF.

The chain recombines TRBV9 with TRBJ1-1; TRBD1 might be the D (5 bases). CDR1 is SGDLS, CDR2 YYNGEE, per germline. This CDR3 is built from 14 residues. The V gene lost 3 bases and the J gene lost 1 base, with 10 bases spanning the gap. As DNA, the CDR3 is TGTGCCAGCAGCGCGGGACTGACGAACACTGAAGCTTTCTTT. This gives the protein CASSAGLTNTEAFF.

The chain employs TRBV4-2 and TRBJ2-3, with D possibly being TRBD1 (6 bases). Trimming cost V 4 bases and J 4 bases, with 15 bases left between them. CDR1 is LGHNA and CDR2 is YNFKEQ in the germline V gene. The CDR3 runs to 15 residues. In DNA form, the CDR3 reads TGTGCCAGCAGCCGGTCAGGACAGACCTCAGATACGCAGTATTTT. Amino acids: CASSRSGQTSDTQYF.

The chain carries TRBV19 and TRBJ2-3; the match to TRBD1 covers 9 bases. Unmatched junction bases numbered 10, after V lost 4 bases and J lost 5 bases. The CDR3 is 16 residues long. CDR1 and CDR2 from the germline V gene are LNHDA and SQIVND (reference sequence). In nucleotides, the CDR3 is TGTGCCAGTAGTACCACCCCGGGACAGGGCCAAGATACGCAGTATTTT. Translated, it gives CASSTTPGQGQDTQYF.

The chain links TRBV2 to TRBJ2-1; 7 nucleotides line up with TRBD2. This CDR3 region has 14 residues. The trim removed 11 bases at V and 8 bases at J, leaving 15 bases unmatched. Germline CDR1 is SNHLY and CDR2 is FYNNEI. The CDR3 loop is CAGAAAGVWYEQFF. CDR3 nucleotides: TGTGCCGGAGCGGCTGCGGGAGTATGGTATGAGCAGTTCTTC.

The genes are TRBV5-1 and TRBJ2-7, with TRBD1 identical over 8 bases. This CDR3 has 16 residues. Germline values: CDR1 SGHRS, CDR2 YFSETQ. V gave up 5 bases and J gave up 4 bases; unmatched junction bases: 14. CDR3 sequence (DNA): TGCGCCAGCAGTTTACGACCGGGACAGGATGCTTACGAGCAGTACGTC. This gives the protein CASSLRPGQDAYEQYV.

The J gene is TRBJ2-3, the V gene TRBV7-8, with D possibly TRBD1 on 5 matching bases. Trimming removed 4 bases at V and 2 bases at J, with 16 bases between. Germline CDR1 SGHVS, CDR2 FQNEAQ. The CDR3 extends over 16 amino acids. CDR3 DNA sequence: TGTGCCAGCAGCTCACGCCCCCAGGGAACCACAGATACGCAGTATTTT. It encodes CASSSRPQGTTDTQYF.

This clone was counted once. Other DNA sequences in this sample translate to the same CDR3. This chain joins TRBV2 and TRBJ1-1, with TRBD1 as a possible D gene (5 bases). This CDR3 is built from 13 residues. Germline CDR1 is SNHLY and CDR2 is FYNNEI. Trimming cost V 2 bases and J 2 bases, with 6 bases left between them. Here the CDR3 reads CASSEQGNTEAFF. The DNA for the CDR3 is TGTGCCAGCAGTGAACAGGGAAACACTGAAGCTTTCTTT.

The chain is built from TRBV28 and TRBJ2-7, with 8 bases identical to TRBD1. Unmatched junction bases numbered 5, after V lost 6 bases and J lost 1 base. This CDR3 spans 14 amino acids. From germline, CDR1 is MDHEN and CDR2 SYDVKM. The CDR3 protein is CASSPTGASYEQYF. The DNA for the CDR3 is TGTGCCAGCAGCCCGACAGGGGCTTCCTACGAGCAGTACTTC. The whole variable domain, filled in from reference TRBV28 and TRBJ2-7, reads DVKVTQSSRYLVKRTGEKVFLECVQDMDHENMFWYRQDPGLGLRLIYFSYDVKMKEKGDIPEGYSVSREKKERFSLILESASTNQTSMYLCASSPTGASYEQYFGPGTRLTVT.

The J gene is TRBJ2-3, the V gene TRBV18; 7 bases line up with TRBD1. Germline V CDR1 and CDR2: KGHSH, LQKENI. Germline trimming cut 3 bases from V and 2 bases from J; bases unmatched to any gene: 5. The CDR3 runs 15 residues. For the CDR3, the DNA is TGTGCCAGCTCACCTCGGACAGGAGCCACAGATACGCAGTATTTT. It specifies CASSPRTGATDTQYF.

The V call is TRBV6-2 or TRBV6-3, the J call TRBJ1-1; no clear D. Germline CDR1 is MNHEY and CDR2 is SVGEGT. The V end lost 4 bases, the J end lost 3 bases, and 9 bases lay between the germline ends. The CDR3 loop spans 13 amino acids. The CDR3: CASSSPVYTEAFF. The CDR3 DNA reads TGTGCCAGCAGTTCCCCCGTGTACACTGAAGCTTTCTTT.

This chain joins TRBV7-3 and TRBJ1-2; the D is unclear. The CDR3 loop spans 13 amino acids. Trimming cost V 5 bases and J 7 bases, with 14 bases left between them. Per germline, CDR1 SGHTA and CDR2 FQGTGA. Written as DNA, the CDR3 is TGTGCCAGCAGCGTTTCTCGGGGAAGTGGCTACACCTTC. It is translated as CASSVSRGSGYTF.

This clone was seen a handful of times. The chain uses TRBV12-3 or TRBV12-4 and TRBJ1-2; maybe TRBD1 (5 bases). V was clipped by 1 base and J by 7 bases, with 7 bases between them. CDR3 length: 12 amino acids. The CDR3 here is CASSLEGLGYTF. The CDR3 DNA reads as TGTGCCAGCAGTTTAGAGGGACTTGGCTACACCTTC.

The rearrangement uses TRBV6-2 or TRBV6-3 and TRBJ1-1, with a tentative D call TRBD1 (6 bases). The germline CDR1 and CDR2 sequences are MNHEY and SVGEGT. The CDR3 has 14 residues. The germline V and J ends were trimmed by 0 bases and 7 bases, with 12 bases remaining between them. The chain's CDR3 is CASSYSGRGREAFF. The CDR3 DNA reads as TGTGCCAGCAGTTACTCGGGCAGGGGCCGTGAAGCTTTCTTT.

The rearrangement joins TRBV4-1 to TRBJ2-3; TRBD1 is a possible D gene (6 bases). Germline CDR1 is MGHRA and CDR2 is YSYEKL. The CDR3 runs to 15 residues. V was cut by 4 bases and J by 2 bases, with 13 bases left in between. Here the CDR3 reads CASSRVRTDTDTQYF. In DNA, the CDR3 is TGCGCCAGCAGCCGGGTGAGGACAGACACAGATACGCAGTATTTT.

This chain uses TRBV6-5 with TRBJ1-1; 9 bases agree with TRBD1. Trimming at V came to 6 bases and at J to 0 bases, leaving 5 bases not matched to a gene. The CDR3 is 15 amino acids. Germline V gene sequence: CDR1 MNHEY, CDR2 SVGAGI. As DNA, the CDR3 is TGTGCCAGCAGACGGGACAGGGACATGAACACTGAAGCTTTCTTT. It is translated as CASRRDRDMNTEAFF.

The rearrangement links TRBV27 to TRBJ1-2, with TRBD1 as a possible D gene (6 bases). V gave up 2 bases and J gave up 0 bases, with 10 bases separating them. CDR1 and CDR2 from the germline V gene are MNHEY and SMNVEV (reference sequence). CDR3 length: 15 residues. Here the CDR3 DNA reads TGTGCCAGCAGTTTACTACAGGGAGCTAACTATGGCTACACCTTC. Protein sequence: CASSLLQGANYGYTF.

This clone was observed once. The V and J genes are TRBV5-1 and TRBJ2-7, with D perhaps TRBD2 (6 bases). V was clipped by 4 bases and J by 2 bases, with 19 bases between them. The germline CDR1 and CDR2 sequences are SGHRS and YFSETQ. The CDR3 totals 16 residues. The CDR3 spells CASSQDPAGITYEQYF. CDR3 DNA: TGCGCCAGCAGCCAAGACCCAGCGGGTATAACCTACGAGCAGTACTTC.

The chain has TRBV5-4 and TRBJ1-2; D is perhaps TRBD1 (5 bases). Germline V CDR1 and CDR2: SGHNT, YYREEE (reference sequence). The CDR3 has 15 residues. The ends were cut back, 1 base at V and 4 bases at J, with 14 bases in the middle. CDR3 bases: TGTGCCAGCAGCTTGCTGGCAGGGTCGGGCTATGGCTACACCTTC. Protein: CASSLLAGSGYGYTF. Complete variable domain (other parts from reference TRBV5-4 and TRBJ1-2): ETGVTQSPTHLIKTRGQQVTLRCSSQSGHNTVSWYQQALGQGPQFIFQYYREEENGRGNFPPRFSGLQFPNYSSELNVNALELDDSALYLCASSLLAGSGYGYTFGSGTRLTVV.

The rearrangement uses TRBV4-3 and TRBJ2-1; D possibly corresponds to TRBD1 (6 bases). The CDR3 runs 16 residues. The V gene lost 0 bases and the J gene lost 7 bases, with 16 bases spanning the gap. Germline V gene data show CDR1 as LGHNA and CDR2 as YSLEER. The CDR3 nucleotides read TGCGCCAGCAGCCAAGATGTTGCAGGGGTAGGAAATGAGCAGTTCTTC. This codes for CASSQDVAGVGNEQFF.

The chain combines TRBV13 with TRBJ2-7; D might be TRBD1 (6 bases). The length of the CDR3 is 14 residues. V shed 2 bases and J shed 0 bases, with 8 bases lying between them. The germline V gene has CDR1 PRHDT and CDR2 FYEKMQ (reference sequence). Here the CDR3 reads CASSLNRVSYEQYF. The CDR3 DNA reads as TGTGCCAGCAGCTTAAACAGGGTCTCCTACGAGCAGTACTTC.

The chain joins TRBV28 to TRBJ2-7; D not certain. Germline CDR1 reads MDHEN; CDR2 reads SYDVKM. Trimming stripped 5 bases from V and 4 bases from J, with 18 bases between. CDR3 size: 15 residues. The CDR3 coding sequence is TGTGCCAGCAGTCTTCCTGGCGGTAGTGGGTACGAGCAGTACTTC. Protein sequence: CASSLPGGSGYEQYF. Combining the CDR3 with reference TRBV28 and TRBJ2-7 gives the whole variable domain DVKVTQSSRYLVKRTGEKVFLECVQDMDHENMFWYRQDPGLGLRLIYFSYDVKMKEKGDIPEGYSVSREKKERFSLILESASTNQTSMYLCASSLPGGSGYEQYFGPGTRLTVT.

The chain links TRBV6-1 to TRBJ2-7; possibly TRBD2 for D (5 bases). The V gene lost 1 base and the J gene lost 3 bases, with 10 bases spanning the gap. This CDR3 has 14 amino acids. Germline V gives CDR1 MNHNS, CDR2 SASEGT. CDR3 amino acids: CASSEDVGIYEQYV. In DNA, the CDR3 is TGTGCCAGCAGTGAAGATGTCGGGATCTACGAGCAGTACGTC.

This clone was found many times. This chain connects TRBV27 to TRBJ1-1; D remains ambiguous. The germline CDR1 and CDR2 sequences are MNHEY and SMNVEV (reference sequence). The V gene lost 0 bases and the J gene lost 6 bases, with 8 bases spanning the gap. The CDR3 covers 13 residues. The CDR3 loop is CASSLSGGPEAFF. CDR3 sequence (DNA): TGTGCCAGCAGTTTATCGGGAGGGCCTGAAGCTTTCTTT.